These T cell receptor beta chains were read from a single sample in a study of control samples from healthy donors and cancer patients. Generated by immunoSEQ multiplex PCR, the TCRdb table keeps only in-frame clones and is missing some. The profile covers some 410,000 clones, with over 75% appearing a single time and roughly 6.4% taken by the ten largest. Sequenced input: PBMCs. All receptors derive from a man aged 35-49 years with head and neck cancer. Each CDR3 is given with its conserved first and last residue. The D gene is left open where the match is weak. The size of a clone is reported for some rows only, either as once, few or many, or as a class for expanded clones.

v_gene,d_gene,abundance,j_gene,CDR3nt,CDR3aa
TRBV2,TRBD1,once,TRBJ2-7,TGTGCCAGCCGGGACAGCTCCTACGAGCAGTACTTC,CASRDSSYEQYF
TRBV5-6,-,-,TRBJ2-7,TGTGCCAGCAGCTTGGAAGACGAGCAGTACTTC,CASSLEDEQYF
TRBV2,-,-,TRBJ1-5,TGTGCCAGCAGTGTTGGCCAGTACAATCAGCCCCAGCATTTT,CASSVGQYNQPQHF
TRBV20-1,-,-,TRBJ2-5,TGCAGTGCTGGGAGACAAGAGACCCAGTACTTC,CSAGRQETQYF
TRBV5-4,TRBD1,-,TRBJ1-1,TGTGCCAGCAGCTTTGACAGGGCATCAAGAACTGAAGCTTTCTTT,CASSFDRASRTEAFF
TRBV18,-,-,TRBJ1-2,TGTGCCAGCTCACCGGGCCAAGTCTATGGCTACACCTTC,CASSPGQVYGYTF
TRBV6-5,TRBD1,once,TRBJ2-5,TGTGCCAGCAGTCGGACAGGGTTGGGAGAGACCCAGTACTTC,CASSRTGLGETQYF
TRBV29-1,-,-,TRBJ2-5,TGCAGCGTTGAAGGGACCGAGACCCAGTACTTC,CSVEGTETQYF
TRBV30,-,once,TRBJ2-5,TGTGCCTGGAGTATATCCCTGATCCAAGAGACCCAGTACTTC,CAWSISLIQETQYF
TRBV30,-,-,TRBJ2-1,TGTGCCTCATCGGCGGTTACCTACAATGAGCAGTTCTTC,CASSAVTYNEQFF
TRBV7-2,-,-,TRBJ2-3,TGTGCCAGCAGCTTAGTGGGCCAGGGTGCAGATACGCAGTATTTT,CASSLVGQGADTQYF
TRBV5-1,-,-,TRBJ2-2,TGCGCCAGCAGCCCCGACGTTAGGAACACCGGGGAGCTGTTTTTT,CASSPDVRNTGELFF
TRBV4-3,-,once,TRBJ2-2,TGCGCCAGCAGCCAAGTAGGAAGCGCCGGGGAGCTGTTTTTT,CASSQVGSAGELFF
TRBV7-8,-,-,TRBJ2-1,TGTGCCAGCAGCTTAGAGGCGATTAGCTCCTACAATGAGCAGTTCTTC,CASSLEAISSYNEQFF
TRBV19,-,-,TRBJ2-1,TGTGCCAGTAGTATAGGGGAGGGGGGAGAGCAGTTCTTC,CASSIGEGGEQFF
TRBV21-1,-,-,TRBJ1-1,TGTGCCAGCAGCAAAGGGGAGACTGAAGCTTTCTTT,CASSKGETEAFF
TRBV28,-,-,TRBJ1-5,TGTGCCAGCATCCTGGGTACCGAGAATCAGCCCCAGCATTTT,CASILGTENQPQHF
TRBV3-1/TRBV3-2,TRBD2,-,TRBJ2-7,TGTGCCAGCAGGATGGGACTAGCGGGAGGATTTCTCGAGCAGTACTTC,CASRMGLAGGFLEQYF
TRBV5-4,TRBD2,-,TRBJ2-5,TGTGCCAGCAGCTCCGGGACAGTCCTAGCGGGGAGAGGGGAGACCCAGTACTTC,CASSSGTVLAGRGETQYF
TRBV7-3,-,once,TRBJ2-1,TGTGCCAGCAGCCCTTCCGGGACGGGCAATGAGCAGTTCTTC,CASSPSGTGNEQFF
TRBV12-3/TRBV12-4,-,-,TRBJ2-3,TGTGCCAGCAGTTTTGGTCCGAGGAATACGCAGTATTTT,CASSFGPRNTQYF
TRBV5-5,-,-,TRBJ1-5,TGTGCCAGCAGCTTGGACGGGCATCAGCCCCAGCATTTT,CASSLDGHQPQHF
TRBV11-3,TRBD2,-,TRBJ2-1,TGTGCCAGCAGCTTAGAGGCGCGGACTAGCGGGAGTGGTGAGCAGTTCTTC,CASSLEARTSGSGEQFF
TRBV29-1,-,-,TRBJ2-5,TGCAGCGGACTAGAGCAAGAGACCCAGTACTTC,CSGLEQETQYF
TRBV19,TRBD2,-,TRBJ2-1,TGTGCCAGTAGGGGGACTAGCCACAATGAGCAGTTCTTC,CASRGTSHNEQFF
TRBV5-4,-,-,TRBJ1-2,TGTGCCAGCTCCCATCCGACAGGCTCTTATGGCTACACCTTC,CASSHPTGSYGYTF
TRBV18,-,-,TRBJ2-3,TGTGCCAGCTCACCGTTAGGTACAGATACGCAGTATTTT,CASSPLGTDTQYF
TRBV9,TRBD1,-,TRBJ1-6,TGTGCCAGCAGCGGACAGGGGTATAATTCACCCCTCCACTTT,CASSGQGYNSPLHF
TRBV6-2/TRBV6-3,TRBD1,-,TRBJ1-2,TGTGCCAGCAGCAACTTGGTCCCGGGACAGGCTTTTGGCTACACCTTC,CASSNLVPGQAFGYTF
TRBV19,-,-,TRBJ1-2,TGTGCCAGTAGTATAGCAGGGGCCGGCTCCTACTATGGCTACACCTTC,CASSIAGAGSYYGYTF
TRBV5-6,TRBD2,-,TRBJ2-2,TGTGCCAGCAGCTTAGGCGCTAGCGGGGGCGCAACCACCGGGGAGCTGTTTTTT,CASSLGASGGATTGELFF
TRBV2,TRBD1,-,TRBJ2-2,TGTGCCTCCGCAGGGGGAGCCGGGGAGCTGTTTTTT,CASAGGAGELFF
TRBV7-3,-,-,TRBJ2-2,TGTGCCAGCAGCCCGGCGGGGACAGCTGGCGGGGAGCTGTTTTTT,CASSPAGTAGGELFF
TRBV4-1,TRBD2,-,TRBJ2-5,TGCGCCAGCAGCTCCCAGACTAGCGGGGTCCCAGAGACCCAGTACTTC,CASSSQTSGVPETQYF
TRBV4-2,TRBD1,few,TRBJ1-5,TGTGCCAGCAGCCAAGTACGGGACAGGGGGGACCAGCCCCAGCATTTT,CASSQVRDRGDQPQHF
TRBV7-3,-,-,TRBJ1-1,TGTGCCAGCAGCCCCGGGACCAACACTGAAGCTTTCTTT,CASSPGTNTEAFF
TRBV5-1,-,-,TRBJ2-5,TGCGCCAGCAGCTTGGGATACGGGACTGTCCAAGAGACCCAGTACTTC,CASSLGYGTVQETQYF
TRBV19,-,few,TRBJ2-6,TGTGCCAGTAGTATAGATGGGGGCTCTGGGGCCAACGTCCTGACTTTC,CASSIDGGSGANVLTF
TRBV11-1,-,-,TRBJ1-1,TGTGCCAGCAACCCCTCCGACAGGATGAACACTGAAGCTTTCTTT,CASNPSDRMNTEAFF
TRBV3-1/TRBV3-2,-,-,TRBJ2-4,TGTGCCAGCAGCCAAGGAACCTTGACAGGACTAGCCAAAAACATTCAGTACTTC,CASSQGTLTGLAKNIQYF
TRBV9,TRBD1,once,TRBJ1-1,TGTGCCAGCAGCGACACAGGGGGCCGGGGAACTGAAGCTTTCTTT,CASSDTGGRGTEAFF